Listed here is a single T cell receptor (beta chain). This entry belongs to a study of blood T cell repertoires in COVID-19. On the study more broadly: Sources were T cells, B-cell-depleted T cells, or PBMCs; the material itself was cDNA or gDNA.

Those enrolled, adults aged roughly 18 to 100 years, came from 24 US areas. CDR3 size: 13 residues. The germline gives CDR1 WNHNN, CDR2 SYGVQD (reference sequence). The J segment lost 8 bases and the V segment lost 2 bases, leaving 5 bases of the junction unmatched. Using immunoSEQ multiplex PCR, the repertoire was profiled, and TCRdb retains in-frame clones only, with some absent. The table has fewer than 300,000 clones, roughly 80% seen once. The sequencing input was PBMCs or T cells enriched from blood (not recorded which). The chain has TRBV10-1 and TRBJ1-2, with 7 bases that match TRBD1. The TCR comes from a middle-aged man who had been exposed to COVID-19. The CDR3 here is CASSERQGGGYTF. The DNA for the CDR3 is TGCGCCAGCAGTGAGAGACAGGGTGGCGGCTACACCTTC.